The 23 T cell receptor beta chains below come from one sample, sequenced in a study of blood T cell repertoires in COVID-19. Sequencing was performed with immunoSEQ multiplex PCR; in TCRdb, only in-frame clones are kept and a portion is missing. Altogether more than 250,000 clones are present, 75% to 85% being singletons, with the ten largest covering about 5.1%. The source material was peripheral blood. These receptors were obtained from a man aged 45-65 years with active or convalescent COVID-19.

J is TRBJ2-2 and V is TRBV27; 11 bases align to TRBD2. CDR3 length: 14 amino acids. The V gene's germline CDR1 is MNHEY and CDR2 SMNVEV (reference sequence). J lost 6 bases, V lost 6 bases, and 3 bases had no gene match. This chain's CDR3 is CASRTSGIAGELFF. As DNA, the CDR3 is TGTGCCAGCAGGACTAGCGGGATTGCCGGGGAGCTGTTTTTT.

The chain employs TRBV7-6 and TRBJ2-1; 8 bases map to TRBD2. V lost 5 bases and J lost 4; bases outside the gene matches: 7. CDR1 is SGHVS and CDR2 is FNYEAQ in the germline V gene. The CDR3 spans 15 residues. The CDR3 DNA reads as TGTGCCAGCAGCCAAACTAGCGGTCTATACAATGAGCAGTTCTTC. As protein: CASSQTSGLYNEQFF.

The chain carries TRBV7-2 and TRBJ1-1; 7 bases line up with TRBD1. The CDR3 has 13 residues. The junction had 1 base not matched to a gene; V was cut back by 1 base and J by 5 bases. Germline CDR1 reads SGHTA; CDR2 reads FQGNSA. CDR3 sequence (DNA): TGTGCCAGCAGCTTAGAGGGACAGACTGAAGCTTTCTTT. Translating gives CASSLEGQTEAFF.

The rearrangement links TRBV6-6 to TRBJ2-7; D is ambiguous. The CDR3 runs 14 residues. The germline CDR1 and CDR2 sequences are MNHNY and SVGAGI (reference sequence). The germline V and J ends were trimmed by 2 bases and 3 bases, with 11 bases remaining between them. The CDR3 is CASSYAASNYEQYF. CDR3 nucleotide sequence: TGTGCCAGCAGTTACGCTGCGTCAAACTACGAGCAGTACTTC.

The CDR3 sequence: CASSLEAVAVDEQYF. As DNA, the CDR3 is TGTGCCAGCAGCTTAGAGGCGGTAGCGGTGGACGAGCAGTACTTC. J is TRBJ2-7 and V is TRBV7-6; D is perhaps TRBD2 (6 bases). Germline CDR1 and CDR2: SGHVS and FNYEAQ. The CDR3 extends over 15 amino acids. V lost 1 base and J lost 5, with 15 bases in between.

The V and J genes are TRBV6-2 or TRBV6-3 and TRBJ2-7; D unresolved. Per germline, CDR1 MNHEY and CDR2 SVGEGT. With 5 bases removed from V and 3 bases from J, the gap between germline ends came to 20 bases. This CDR3 is 16 amino acids long. DNA of the CDR3: TGTGCCAGCAGTCCCCTCGCGGAGAAGCTAAGCTACGAGCAGTACTTC. It codes for CASSPLAEKLSYEQYF.

In its sample, this clone was seen a few times. The chain couples TRBV6-2 or TRBV6-3 to TRBJ2-2, with TRBD2 matching over 11 bases. This CDR3 is 17 amino acids long. Unmatched junction bases numbered 5, after V lost 2 bases and J lost 3 bases. Germline lookup yields CDR1 MNHEY and CDR2 SVGEGT. DNA for the CDR3: TGTGCCAGCAGTTACGTTCTAGCGGGAGGACACACCGGGGAGCTGTTTTTT. It is translated as CASSYVLAGGHTGELFF.

This sequence joins TRBV5-6 and TRBJ2-1; TRBD1 matches at 8 bases. The V gene end was trimmed by 3 bases and the J gene end by 2 bases; junction bases not matched to a gene: 7. Looked up from germline, CDR1 is SGHDT and CDR2 is YYEEEE. The CDR3 has 16 amino acids. This chain's CDR3 is CASSSGTGVAYNEQFF. The CDR3 nucleotides read TGTGCCAGCAGCTCCGGGACAGGAGTCGCCTACAATGAGCAGTTCTTC.

The chain has TRBV7-2 and TRBJ2-7, with 8 bases fitting TRBD1. V shed 3 bases, J shed 0 bases, and the junction held 7 bases outside the gene matches. Germline V CDR1 and CDR2: SGHTA, FQGNSA. The CDR3 loop spans 16 amino acids. The CDR3, as DNA: TGTGCCAGCAGCTTTCCGGGACAGGTAAGCTCCTACGAGCAGTACTTC. It yields the protein CASSFPGQVSSYEQYF.

This clone has just a few counts. The chain is built from TRBV5-1 and TRBJ2-7, with a weak D call TRBD1 (6 bases). Germline V gives CDR1 SGHRS, CDR2 YFSETQ. Trimming removed 3 bases at V and 3 bases at J, with 7 bases between. The CDR3 runs 12 residues. The CDR3 is CASSSQGYEQYF. The CDR3 DNA follows: TGCGCCAGCAGCTCACAGGGCTACGAGCAGTACTTC.

Only a few counts were recorded for this clone. The chain couples TRBV28 to TRBJ1-4; D may be TRBD1 (5 bases). Germline lookup yields CDR1 MDHEN and CDR2 SYDVKM. With 3 bases removed from V and 2 bases from J, the gap between germline ends came to 16 bases. The CDR3 totals 17 residues. The CDR3 here is CASSFGAGRLTNEKLFF. The CDR3 bases are TGTGCCAGCAGTTTTGGGGCCGGGAGACTGACTAATGAAAAACTGTTTTTT.

V and J are TRBV6-2 or TRBV6-3 and TRBJ2-2, with D perhaps TRBD1 (6 bases). Germline CDR1 and CDR2: MNHEY and SVGEGT. This CDR3 is 13 amino acids long. The germline V and J ends were trimmed by 6 bases and 4 bases, with 9 bases remaining between them. CDR3 amino acids: CASSRTVTGELFF. The CDR3 nucleotides are TGTGCCAGCAGCCGGACAGTCACCGGGGAGCTGTTTTTT.

V usage is TRBV5-4 and J usage is TRBJ2-1, with TRBD2 identical over 7 bases. The CDR3 runs 15 residues. J was trimmed by 0 bases and V by 4 bases; bases with no gene match: 4. Looked up from germline, CDR1 is SGHNT and CDR2 is YYREEE (reference sequence). The CDR3 loop is CASSQREGSYNEQFF. CDR3 bases: TGTGCCAGCAGCCAGAGGGAGGGCTCCTACAATGAGCAGTTCTTC.

V usage is TRBV2 and J usage is TRBJ2-7; 10 bases match TRBD2. V trimming: 3 bases; J trimming: 4 bases; junction bases outside the gene matches: 3. The CDR3 consists of 14 residues. Germline assignment: CDR1 SNHLY and CDR2 FYNNEI. The CDR3 loop reads CASSEWTSGYEQYF. For the CDR3, the DNA is TGTGCCAGCAGTGAGTGGACTAGCGGTTACGAGCAGTACTTC.

V and J are TRBV29-1 and TRBJ2-1; D remains unclear. CDR3 length equals 11 residues. V lost 3 bases and J 5 bases, leaving 5 bases between the germline ends. Germline lookup yields CDR1 SQVTM and CDR2 ANQGSEA. The CDR3 region is CSVDSHNEQFF. DNA of the CDR3: TGCAGCGTTGACAGTCACAATGAGCAGTTCTTC.

J is TRBJ2-3 and V is TRBV19; TRBD1 matches at 7 bases. The CDR3 is made up of 13 amino acids. Germline CDR1 is LNHDA and CDR2 is SQIVND (reference sequence). V lost 9 bases and J lost 0; bases outside the gene matches: 3. Written as DNA, the CDR3 is TGTGCCAGACAGGGGTCTAGCACAGATACGCAGTATTTT. It yields the protein CARQGSSTDTQYF.

The count of this clone is one. The chain joins TRBV18 to TRBJ2-3; TRBD2 is a possible D gene (5 bases). V was trimmed by 0 bases and J by 3 bases, leaving 7 bases between them. Germline loops: CDR1 KGHSH, CDR2 LQKENI. CDR3 length: 14 amino acids. The CDR3 sequence is CASSPPIATDTQYF. The DNA for the CDR3 is TGTGCCAGCTCACCACCGATAGCGACAGATACGCAGTATTTT. The variable domain in full, with the rest retrieved from reference TRBV18 and TRBJ2-3, is NAGVMQNPRHLVRRRGQEARLRCSPMKGHSHVYWYRQLPEEGLKFMVYLQKENIIDESGMPKERFSAEFPKEGPSILRIQQVVRGDSAAYFCASSPPIATDTQYFGPGTRLTVL.

The chain employs TRBV19 and TRBJ1-5, with 9 bases matching TRBD1. The CDR3 is 14 amino acids. After removal of 6 bases from V and 6 bases from J, the junction contained 6 bases not matched to a gene. The germline gives CDR1 LNHDA, CDR2 SQIVND (reference sequence). The CDR3 sequence is CASRKGQGRQPQHF. CDR3 nucleotides: TGTGCCAGTAGGAAGGGACAGGGACGTCAGCCCCAGCATTTT. Together with reference TRBV19 and TRBJ1-5, the CDR3 gives the full variable domain: DGGITQSPKYLFRKEGQNVTLSCEQNLNHDAMYWYRQDPGQGLRLIYYSQIVNDFQKGDIAEGYSVSREKKESFPLTVTSAQKNPTAFYLCASRKGQGRQPQHFGDGTRLSIL.

V gene TRBV12-3 or TRBV12-4 combines with J gene TRBJ1-3; no firm D call. The V and J ends lost 6 bases and 4 bases respectively, with 10 bases between them. This CDR3 is built from 13 residues. The CDR3 coding sequence is TGTGCCAGCAGGCCAAACAGCGGAAACACCATATATTTT. Translating it yields CASRPNSGNTIYF.

The rearrangement links TRBV7-9 to TRBJ2-7, with 9 bases identical to TRBD1. Germline V gene sequence: CDR1 SEHNR, CDR2 FQNEAQ (reference sequence). The V gene end was trimmed by 7 bases and the J gene end by 2 bases; junction bases not matched to a gene: 6. The CDR3 runs 14 residues. CDR3 nucleotides: TGTGCCAGCACCCAGACAGGGGGGACCTACGAGCAGTACTTC. This sequence encodes CASTQTGGTYEQYF.

The CDR3 coding sequence is TGCAGCGTTGAACGGGTCCCCTACGAGCAGTACTTC. It encodes CSVERVPYEQYF. The chain combines TRBV29-1 with TRBJ2-7; no clear D gene. The length of the CDR3 is 12 residues. Per germline, CDR1 SQVTM and CDR2 ANQGSEA. V gave up 2 bases and J gave up 2 bases, with 7 bases separating them.

The rearrangement uses TRBV11-2 and TRBJ1-1; D not resolved. This CDR3 is built from 15 residues. Trimming removed 7 bases at V and 5 bases at J, with 20 bases between. CDR1 is SGHAT, CDR2 FQNNGV, per germline. The CDR3 nucleotides are TGTGCCAGCACCCGAGTTCGCGCGGGAGGGACTGAAGCTTTCTTT. It encodes CASTRVRAGGTEAFF.

CDR3 in amino acids: CASSLAGRVGAGELFF. The CDR3 coding sequence is TGCGCCAGCAGCCTCGCGGGGAGGGTTGGCGCCGGGGAGCTGTTTTTT. V gene TRBV5-1 combines with J gene TRBJ2-2; TRBD2 matches at 7 bases. The CDR3 runs 16 residues. V lost 4 bases, J lost 6 bases, and 12 bases stayed unmatched. The germline V gene has CDR1 SGHRS and CDR2 YFSETQ.